The clone carrying this T cell receptor beta chain was counted a few times. Its target is not known. The data are from a study of CD8+ T cells in alopecia areata. The study's findings and limits: Normal skin's resident alphabeta T cells are also sequenced in scalp samples. Compared with normal scalp, lesional scalp had higher clonality and more expanded CD8+ clones. Many expanded lesional clones stayed in scalp and blood while on tofacitinib.

V was pared by 1 base and J by 1 base, with 6 bases between. Germline lookup yields CDR1 SGHNT and CDR2 YYREEE (reference sequence). The CDR3 runs to 13 residues. cDNA serving as the sequencing template came from extracted, reverse transcribed RNA. Sequenced by immunoSEQ multiplex PCR; TCRdb stores in-frame clones only, minus some. Of roughly 190,000 clones detected, approximately 56% appear once; the ten largest clones hold approximately 3.3%. Treatment denoted: oral pan-JAK inhibitor, 5-10 mg twice daily. This TCR was recovered from a human donor with alopecia areata. The sample here was CD4+ T cells sorted from blood, taken at week 4, from a patient treated with tofacitinib. V and J are TRBV5-4 and TRBJ2-7; D is ambiguous. Written as DNA, the CDR3 is TGTGCCAGCAGCTTGTACGTGTCCTACGAGCAGTACTTC. Translation: CASSLYVSYEQYF.